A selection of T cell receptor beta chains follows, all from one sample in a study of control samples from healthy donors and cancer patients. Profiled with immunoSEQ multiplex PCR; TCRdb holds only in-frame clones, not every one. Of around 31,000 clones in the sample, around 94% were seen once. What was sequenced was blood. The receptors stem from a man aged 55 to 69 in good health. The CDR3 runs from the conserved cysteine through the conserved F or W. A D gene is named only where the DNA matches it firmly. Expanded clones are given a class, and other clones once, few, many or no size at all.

CDR3 protein: CAWSWGENTIYF
CDR3 DNA: TGTGCCTGGAGTTGGGGGGAAAACACCATATATTTT
D gene: .
J gene: TRBJ1-3
V gene: TRBV30
clone size: .

CDR3 protein: CASSKAGGSKLGGYTF
CDR3 DNA: TGTGCCAGCAGCAAAGCAGGGGGGTCCAAACTCGGAGGCTACACCTTC
D gene: .
J gene: TRBJ1-2
V gene: TRBV21-1
clone size: .

CDR3 protein: CASSRDSGSPLHF
CDR3 DNA: TGTGCCAGTAGTAGGGACAGTGGGTCACCCCTCCACTTT
D gene: TRBD1
J gene: TRBJ1-6
V gene: TRBV19
clone size: .

CDR3 protein: CASSEARGMDEQFF
CDR3 DNA: TGTGCCAGCAGTGAAGCTCGAGGGATGGATGAGCAGTTCTTC
D gene: .
J gene: TRBJ2-1
V gene: TRBV2
clone size: once

CDR3 protein: CASSFFSGGGSTGELFF
CDR3 DNA: TGTGCCAGCAGTTTTTTTAGCGGGGGGGGGTCCACCGGGGAGCTGTTTTTT
D gene: TRBD2
J gene: TRBJ2-2
V gene: TRBV28
clone size: .

CDR3 protein: CASSLRRGNINEQFF
CDR3 DNA: TGTGCCAGCAGCTTAAGAAGGGGGAATATTAATGAGCAGTTCTTC
D gene: .
J gene: TRBJ2-1
V gene: TRBV7-2
clone size: .

CDR3 protein: CASSPGTSVPTGELFF
CDR3 DNA: TGTGCCAGCAGCCCCGGGACTAGCGTACCCACCGGGGAGCTGTTTTTT
D gene: TRBD2
J gene: TRBJ2-2
V gene: TRBV5-4
clone size: .

CDR3 protein: CASSKNSPLHF
CDR3 DNA: TGTGCCAGCAGCAAAAATTCACCCCTCCACTTT
D gene: .
J gene: TRBJ1-6
V gene: TRBV12-3/TRBV12-4
clone size: once

CDR3 protein: CASSYSGHRSGNTIYF
CDR3 DNA: TGTGCCAGCAGTTACAGCGGCCACCGCTCTGGAAACACCATATATTTT
D gene: .
J gene: TRBJ1-3
V gene: TRBV6-2/TRBV6-3
clone size: .

CDR3 protein: CASSGLLLRYGYTF
CDR3 DNA: TGTGCCAGCAGTGGACTCCTTCTACGCTATGGCTACACCTTC
D gene: .
J gene: TRBJ1-2
V gene: TRBV2
clone size: once

CDR3 protein: CASILERPAGAYEQYF
CDR3 DNA: TGTGCCAGCATCCTCGAGCGCCCAGCGGGGGCCTACGAGCAGTACTTC
D gene: TRBD2
J gene: TRBJ2-7
V gene: TRBV2
clone size: .

CDR3 protein: CASRGTGTDTQYF
CDR3 DNA: TGTGCCAGCAGGGGGACAGGGACAGATACGCAGTATTTT
D gene: TRBD1
J gene: TRBJ2-3
V gene: TRBV6-6
clone size: .

CDR3 protein: CASSFSTLDGGSNYGYTF
CDR3 DNA: TGTGCCAGCAGCTTTTCGACTTTGGACGGGGGATCTAACTATGGCTACACCTTC
D gene: .
J gene: TRBJ1-2
V gene: TRBV7-9
clone size: once

CDR3 protein: CASSTVDRDTGELFF
CDR3 DNA: TGTGCCAGCAGCACCGTCGACAGGGACACCGGGGAGCTGTTTTTT
D gene: TRBD1
J gene: TRBJ2-2
V gene: TRBV5-6
clone size: .

CDR3 protein: CASSRRSTENTEAFF
CDR3 DNA: TGTGCCAGCAGCCGACGCTCCACCGAGAACACTGAAGCTTTCTTT
D gene: .
J gene: TRBJ1-1
V gene: TRBV3-1/TRBV3-2
clone size: .

CDR3 protein: CASRSQGPSTDTQYF
CDR3 DNA: TGTGCCAGCAGATCGCAGGGGCCAAGTACAGATACGCAGTATTTT
D gene: .
J gene: TRBJ2-3
V gene: TRBV28
clone size: .

CDR3 protein: CASRPRGHEQYF
CDR3 DNA: TGTGCCAGCAGACCTCGGGGGCACGAGCAGTACTTC
D gene: .
J gene: TRBJ2-7
V gene: TRBV6-2/TRBV6-3
clone size: once

CDR3 protein: CASSKRMDRPKDEQYF
CDR3 DNA: TGTGCCAGCAGCAAACGGATGGACAGGCCTAAGGACGAGCAGTACTTC
D gene: .
J gene: TRBJ2-7
V gene: TRBV21-1
clone size: once

CDR3 protein: CSAIGWNEQYF
CDR3 DNA: TGCAGTGCTATCGGGTGGAATGAGCAGTACTTC
D gene: .
J gene: TRBJ2-7
V gene: TRBV20-1
clone size: once

CDR3 protein: CASSSGIQETQYF
CDR3 DNA: TGTGCCAGCTCATCAGGGATTCAAGAGACCCAGTACTTC
D gene: .
J gene: TRBJ2-5
V gene: TRBV18
clone size: .

CDR3 protein: CASSLTNTGELFF
CDR3 DNA: TGTGCCAGCAGCTTAACGAACACCGGGGAGCTGTTTTTT
D gene: .
J gene: TRBJ2-2
V gene: TRBV11-2
clone size: .

CDR3 protein: CASSSPPGGGAGDTQYF
CDR3 DNA: TGTGCCAGCAGCTCCCCCCCGGGCGGGGGGGCGGGTGATACGCAGTATTTT
D gene: TRBD2
J gene: TRBJ2-3
V gene: TRBV5-4
clone size: .

CDR3 protein: CASSQANRAHEQYF
CDR3 DNA: TGTGCCAGCAGCCAAGCTAACAGGGCCCACGAGCAGTACTTC
D gene: .
J gene: TRBJ2-7
V gene: TRBV3-1/TRBV3-2
clone size: .

CDR3 protein: CASSLSELHGGYTF
CDR3 DNA: TGTGCCAGCAGTTTATCGGAGCTCCACGGTGGCTACACCTTC
D gene: .
J gene: TRBJ1-2
V gene: TRBV27
clone size: .

CDR3 protein: CASSLAGRNTEAFF
CDR3 DNA: TGCGCCAGCAGCTTGGCCGGACGGAACACTGAAGCTTTCTTT
D gene: .
J gene: TRBJ1-1
V gene: TRBV5-1
clone size: .

CDR3 protein: CASSFAGGRYNEQFF
CDR3 DNA: TGTGCCAGCAGCTTTGCCGGAGGGCGTTACAATGAGCAGTTCTTC
D gene: .
J gene: TRBJ2-1
V gene: TRBV5-4
clone size: .

CDR3 protein: CASSQDLRGGRNEQFF
CDR3 DNA: TGCGCCAGCAGCCAAGACCTCCGCGGGGGGAGAAATGAGCAGTTCTTC
D gene: TRBD2
J gene: TRBJ2-1
V gene: TRBV4-3
clone size: .

CDR3 protein: CAISGGEKEPQHF
CDR3 DNA: TGTGCCATCAGTGGGGGGGAAAAGGAGCCCCAGCATTTT
D gene: .
J gene: TRBJ1-5
V gene: TRBV10-3
clone size: .

CDR3 protein: CPSSHDWGTYNEQFF
CDR3 DNA: TGTCCCAGCTCACACGACTGGGGGACCTACAATGAGCAGTTCTTC
D gene: .
J gene: TRBJ2-1
V gene: TRBV18
clone size: .

CDR3 protein: CASSFFDRDRTEAFF
CDR3 DNA: TGTGCCAGTAGTTTCTTTGACAGGGACCGCACTGAAGCTTTCTTT
D gene: TRBD1
J gene: TRBJ1-1
V gene: TRBV19
clone size: .

CDR3 protein: CASTDLYSNQPQHF
CDR3 DNA: TGTGCCAGTACGGACCTATATAGCAATCAGCCCCAGCATTTT
D gene: .
J gene: TRBJ1-5
V gene: TRBV19
clone size: .

CDR3 protein: CASGLGQYYNSPLHF
CDR3 DNA: TGTGCCAGCGGTCTGGGACAGTACTATAATTCACCCCTCCACTTT
D gene: TRBD1
J gene: TRBJ1-6
V gene: TRBV6-6
clone size: .

CDR3 protein: CASSQDSVLAGEQETQYF
CDR3 DNA: TGTGCCAGCAGCCAAGACTCGGTACTAGCGGGGGAACAAGAGACCCAGTACTTC
D gene: TRBD2
J gene: TRBJ2-5
V gene: TRBV3-1/TRBV3-2
clone size: .

CDR3 protein: CAISERLAGVNEQFF
CDR3 DNA: TGTGCCATCAGTGAGAGGCTAGCGGGGGTTAATGAGCAGTTCTTC
D gene: TRBD2
J gene: TRBJ2-1
V gene: TRBV10-3
clone size: .

CDR3 protein: CASRHYSGVNNEQFF
CDR3 DNA: TGCGCCAGCAGACATTACTCGGGGGTTAACAATGAGCAGTTCTTC
D gene: .
J gene: TRBJ2-1
V gene: TRBV5-1
clone size: .

CDR3 protein: CASSPSGGSEKLFF
CDR3 DNA: TGTGCCAGCAGCCCCTCGGGGGGTAGCGAAAAACTGTTTTTT
D gene: .
J gene: TRBJ1-4
V gene: TRBV4-2
clone size: .

CDR3 protein: CASSVTSGGAKDTQYF
CDR3 DNA: TGTGCCAGCAGCGTCACTAGCGGGGGGGCAAAAGATACGCAGTATTTT
D gene: TRBD2
J gene: TRBJ2-3
V gene: TRBV9
clone size: .

CDR3 protein: CASSMHKGATNSPLHF
CDR3 DNA: TGTGCCAGCAGCATGCACAAAGGGGCGACTAATTCACCCCTCCACTTT
D gene: .
J gene: TRBJ1-6
V gene: TRBV7-2
clone size: .

CDR3 protein: CASSYGSSYNEQFF
CDR3 DNA: TGTGCCAGCAGTTACGGTAGCTCCTACAATGAGCAGTTCTTC
D gene: .
J gene: TRBJ2-1
V gene: TRBV27
clone size: .

CDR3 protein: CASSLGGGRGYTF
CDR3 DNA: TGCGCCAGCAGCTTGGGCGGGGGAAGGGGCTACACCTTC
D gene: .
J gene: TRBJ1-2
V gene: TRBV5-1
clone size: .

CDR3 protein: CASSPGQLSGNTIYF
CDR3 DNA: TGTGCCAGCAGCCCGGGACAGCTTTCCGGAAACACCATATATTTT
D gene: TRBD1
J gene: TRBJ1-3
V gene: TRBV7-2
clone size: .

CDR3 protein: CASSFGGQETQYF
CDR3 DNA: TGTGCCAGCAGCTTCGGGGGGCAAGAGACCCAGTACTTC
D gene: TRBD2
J gene: TRBJ2-5
V gene: TRBV7-8
clone size: few

CDR3 protein: CASSSGQGMRDTQYF
CDR3 DNA: TGTGCCAGCAGCTCGGGACAGGGAATGAGAGATACGCAGTATTTT
D gene: TRBD1
J gene: TRBJ2-3
V gene: TRBV7-9
clone size: .

CDR3 protein: CASSTQNTGELFF
CDR3 DNA: TGTGCCAGCTCAACACAGAACACCGGGGAGCTGTTTTTT
D gene: .
J gene: TRBJ2-2
V gene: TRBV18
clone size: .

CDR3 protein: CASSPGQGGQPQHF
CDR3 DNA: TGTGCCAGCAGTCCGGGACAGGGTGGCCAGCCCCAGCATTTT
D gene: TRBD1
J gene: TRBJ1-5
V gene: TRBV6-2/TRBV6-3
clone size: .

CDR3 protein: CASCQGRDKVRTDTQYF
CDR3 DNA: TGTGCCAGCTGTCAAGGCCGCGACAAGGTACGCACAGATACGCAGTATTTT
D gene: .
J gene: TRBJ2-3
V gene: TRBV3-1/TRBV3-2
clone size: .

CDR3 protein: CASSPHAADTQYF
CDR3 DNA: TGTGCCAGCTCACCACACGCGGCAGATACGCAGTATTTT
D gene: .
J gene: TRBJ2-3
V gene: TRBV18
clone size: .

CDR3 protein: CASSERGGENYGYTF
CDR3 DNA: TGCGCCAGCAGTGAACGAGGGGGTGAAAACTATGGCTACACCTTC
D gene: .
J gene: TRBJ1-2
V gene: TRBV10-2
clone size: .

CDR3 protein: CASSPRQSSYNEQFF
CDR3 DNA: TGTGCCAGCAGTCCCCGACAGAGCTCCTACAATGAGCAGTTCTTC
D gene: .
J gene: TRBJ2-1
V gene: TRBV6-5
clone size: .

CDR3 protein: CASSLLGRGESGYTF
CDR3 DNA: TGTGCCAGCAGCTTATTAGGACGAGGGGAAAGTGGCTACACCTTC
D gene: .
J gene: TRBJ1-2
V gene: TRBV7-2
clone size: .

CDR3 protein: CASSSKTGELFF
CDR3 DNA: TGTGCCAGCAGCTCGAAAACCGGGGAGCTGTTTTTT
D gene: .
J gene: TRBJ2-2
V gene: TRBV5-4
clone size: .

CDR3 protein: CAISALDYQYEQYF
CDR3 DNA: TGTGCCATCAGCGCCTTGGACTATCAATACGAGCAGTACTTC
D gene: .
J gene: TRBJ2-7
V gene: TRBV10-3
clone size: .

CDR3 protein: CASSILAGGPLNEQFF
CDR3 DNA: TGTGCCAGTAGTATCCTAGCGGGGGGGCCTTTGAATGAGCAGTTCTTC
D gene: TRBD2
J gene: TRBJ2-1
V gene: TRBV19
clone size: .

CDR3 protein: CASSFSGTLSSGANVLTF
CDR3 DNA: TGTGCCAGCAGTTTTTCCGGGACTCTAAGCTCTGGGGCCAACGTCCTGACTTTC
D gene: .
J gene: TRBJ2-6
V gene: TRBV11-2
clone size: .

CDR3 protein: CASSLDLQGVGAEAFF
CDR3 DNA: TGCGCCAGCAGCTTGGACTTACAGGGGGTGGGTGCTGAAGCTTTCTTT
D gene: TRBD1
J gene: TRBJ1-1
V gene: TRBV5-1
clone size: .

CDR3 protein: CASSPRVGGPQRDTQYF
CDR3 DNA: TGTGCCAGCTCACCACGGGTTGGCGGGCCCCAGAGGGATACGCAGTATTTT
D gene: .
J gene: TRBJ2-3
V gene: TRBV18
clone size: .

CDR3 protein: CASSPDAQGTEAFF
CDR3 DNA: TGTGCCAGCAGCCCGGACGCACAGGGAACTGAAGCTTTCTTT
D gene: .
J gene: TRBJ1-1
V gene: TRBV5-6
clone size: .

CDR3 protein: CASSKMDRGPWNEKLFF
CDR3 DNA: TGTGCCAGCAGCAAAATGGACAGGGGACCCTGGAATGAAAAACTGTTTTTT
D gene: .
J gene: TRBJ1-4
V gene: TRBV21-1
clone size: .

CDR3 protein: CSVGDTEAFF
CDR3 DNA: TGCAGCGTTGGGGACACTGAAGCTTTCTTT
D gene: .
J gene: TRBJ1-1
V gene: TRBV29-1
clone size: .

CDR3 protein: CAWSRGPNTEAFF
CDR3 DNA: TGTGCCTGGAGTCGGGGACCGAACACTGAAGCTTTCTTT
D gene: .
J gene: TRBJ1-1
V gene: TRBV30
clone size: .